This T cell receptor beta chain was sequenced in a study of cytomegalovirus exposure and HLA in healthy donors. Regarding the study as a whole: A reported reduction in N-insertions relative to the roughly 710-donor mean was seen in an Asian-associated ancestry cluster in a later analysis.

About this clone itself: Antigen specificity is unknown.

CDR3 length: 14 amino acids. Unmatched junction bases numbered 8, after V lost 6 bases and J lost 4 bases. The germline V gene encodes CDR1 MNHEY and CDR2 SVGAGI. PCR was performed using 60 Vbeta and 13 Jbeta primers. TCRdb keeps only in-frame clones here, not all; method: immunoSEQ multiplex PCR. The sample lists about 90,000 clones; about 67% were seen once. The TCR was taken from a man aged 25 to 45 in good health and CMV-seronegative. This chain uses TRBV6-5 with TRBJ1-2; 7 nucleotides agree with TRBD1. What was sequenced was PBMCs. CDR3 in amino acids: CASRPDRDPYGYTF. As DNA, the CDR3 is TGTGCCAGCAGACCTGACAGGGACCCCTATGGCTACACCTTC.